This TCR beta chain was identified during a study of CXCR4 blockade with PD-1 therapy in pancreatic cancer. Profiling relied on immunoSEQ multiplex PCR, and the TCRdb table lists in-frame clones only, not all of them. The sample holds 1,500 to 2,000 clones, over 45% seen once. Overall study results and limits: Tumor clonality averaged around 0.14 versus 0.052 in healthy blood, not predicting survival.

The germline V gene has CDR1 SGHNT and CDR2 YENEEA. The germline V and J ends were trimmed by 5 bases and 6 bases, with 16 bases remaining between them. This CDR3 is 15 amino acids long. This clone was observed a few times. Its specificity is unknown. The receptor comes from a human donor with pancreatic ductal adenocarcinoma. Sequencing was carried out using tumor tissue. The chain employs TRBV11-3 and TRBJ2-2; D is unclear. CDR3 protein: CASSPDRVVAGELFF. In DNA, the CDR3 is TGTGCCAGCAGCCCGGATAGGGTGGTGGCCGGGGAGCTGTTTTTT.